This entry features one T cell receptor (beta chain) sequence. This clone has just one count. The antigen it recognizes is unknown. No much larger clone is present one base from it, and per-base qualities are unavailable. The sample comes from a study of cytomegalovirus exposure and HLA in healthy donors (dated by TCRdb to 2017 to 2019). Notes on the research overall: An earlier analysis of under 600 of the donors reported 276 Gb of sequence data and about 100 million unique TCR beta sequences from 190 million or so T cells. A later genetic analysis took genome-wide SNP genotypes for about 55% of the roughly 700 donors and used that subset as a discovery cohort. A later analysis re-analyzed previously published TCR beta repertoires from hundreds of donors and added high-resolution HLA genotyping to study TCR occurrence patterns. On average, about 240,000 unique TCR beta nucleotide sequences were sequenced per donor among some 430 genotyped donors of the cohort, with 15% to 20% of those sequences being non-productive. Because of strong linkage in the cohort, five DR-DQ haplotypes were treated as single units for association and clustering. Approximately 300 gigabases of sequencing data and 78 million or so unique TCR sequences were included in an early release covering about 600 HLA-typed donors. HLA typing covered class I and class II loci at four-digit resolution. In an earlier analysis of roughly 600 of the donors, high-throughput TCR beta sequencing was used to judge whether each TCR beta V gene segment behaved as functional or pseudogenic. High-throughput TCR immunosequencing, statistical association of individual TCRs with disease status, and machine learning were combined to predict cytomegalovirus infection status. Besides the first cohort of 666 subjects, a separate validation cohort made up of over 95 different subjects was used. The T cell repertoires of 666 subjects were profiled by immunosequencing and related to cytomegalovirus serostatus. Alongside the repertoire data, information on donor age, sex, ethnicity and CMV serostatus was compiled. All discovery cohort repertoires had been generated on a single sequencing platform. The study aimed to test whether cataloging public T cell receptors could reveal signatures of past pathogen exposure. Rather than using new phenotypic data, the later analysis identified candidate immune exposures from TCR beta sequences and from how often those sequences occurred across donors. The genetic ancestry cluster associated with self-reported Caucasian donors included about 84% of the 300 to 450 genotyped donors. The number of donors typed differed by locus, with 629-630 for A, B, C, DRB1 and DQB1, about 500 for DQA1, about 610 for DPA1, and roughly 450 for DPB1.

Library preparation employed the immunoSEQ multiplex PCR assay. For the multiplex PCR, a mixture combining 60 forward primers for TCR Vbeta segments and 13 reverse primers for TCR Jbeta segments was used. The CDR3 region of rearranged TCR beta genes was amplified from genomic DNA with a multiplex PCR assay. The amplified TCR beta libraries were sequenced on the Illumina HiSeq System as 87-base-pair reads. Per the original workflow: A later analysis counted about 76 million unique TCR beta chains across the 700 or so repertoires, and around 9.9 million of these chains were shared by at least two donors. Raw reads were error-corrected and collapsed into unique sequences by a nearest-neighbor algorithm in which closely related sequences were merged to remove PCR and sequencing errors. CDR3 sequences were aligned to IMGT reference sequences to assign V, D and J gene segments. For a sequence to be retained, at least a six-nucleotide match to both a V gene segment and a J gene segment was required. A rearrangement counted as productive if the CDR3 had no stop codons and remained in frame with V and J, and every other rearrangement counted as non-productive. Following IMGT convention, CDR3 was defined as the stretch from the second conserved V-encoded cysteine up to the conserved J-encoded phenylalanine. The earlier analysis of about 590 of the donors excluded sequences that lacked an unambiguous match to a single V gene segment. An earlier analysis of some 500 of the donors classified V segments as functional when productive rearrangements were above 56.7% and as segregating when the standard deviation between donors was above 5%. A statistical classification framework was built to diagnose cytomegalovirus status from the catalog of TCR beta chain sequences. V and J gene assignment, in a later analysis, came from comparing TCR nucleotide sequences with IMGT/GENE-DB human TR gene sequences. The TCRdist pipeline was used in a later analysis to assign CDR3 sequences and most-parsimonious VDJ recombination scenarios. In a later analysis, every TCR beta chain was defined by the combination of its CDR3 amino acid sequence and its V-gene family, and reads without a unique V-gene family were dropped. To address suspected cross-contamination and a sequencing artifact, a later analysis removed approximately 590 highly shared, low-generation-probability nucleotide sequences. In a later analysis, a clonal expansion index for each public chain was calculated from normalized within-repertoire ranks of inferred template counts. In a later analysis, generation probabilities were computed with a VDJ recombination model fitted to out-of-frame rearrangements, and the resulting probabilities were checked against IGoR. A later analysis scored TCR-TCR, TCR-HLA and TCR-CMV co-occurrence with hypergeometric tests, applying a repertoire-size bias correction to TCR pairs. To estimate false discovery rates, a later analysis permuted the HLA or CMV assignments 20 times. In a later analysis, co-occurring TCRs were grouped with DBSCAN, and TCRdist sequence similarity was added when clustering was performed within HLA-allele-positive subsets. Repertoires with fewer than 30,000 or more than 120,000 public chains, plus five repertoires with anomalous nucleotide sharing, were excluded from co-occurrence clustering. The immuneACCESS repertoire file appears here via TCRdb, limited to in-frame rearrangements. These files lack a portion of the clones; in checked studies, under half of the deficit traces to unresolved V genes, and the cause of the others is not known. Clone size and V and J calls were adopted from that table, with D and trimming inferred from the DNA. In all, the sample holds 100,000 to 150,000 clones, and around 70% of those were seen once. The top ten constitute 6.6% of the sample.

The CDR3 numbers 15 residues from cysteine through phenylalanine. The kept DNA is CDR3 alone, 45 bases in frame from the first base. The germline V gene gives CDR1 as MNHNS and CDR2 as SASEGT. V loses 5 bases at its end and J loses 1 base; junction bases beyond the gene matches: 6. Study-wide findings and limitations: In a later genetic analysis, fewer N-insertions in productive TCRs were reported among donors in an Asian-associated ancestry cluster than the roughly 640-donor mean. Most CMV-associated TCR beta chains appeared to be HLA-restricted in a later analysis, and the HLA associations seemed to be driven largely by CMV exposure. Assigning TCR associations to individual alleles was difficult when HLA alleles, especially DR and DQ, strongly co-occurred. A further reported finding was that TCR beta sequences accurately predicted the HLA-A and HLA-B alleles for most subjects in the first cohort. Presence/absence analyses assumed roughly uniform sequencing depth across donors, an assumption that may not hold. In an earlier analysis of fewer than 700 of the donors, most TCR beta V segments appeared in productive rearrangements about 87% or about 30% of the time, broadly matching IMGT annotations. In a later analysis, the rate of TCR association differed among HLA loci, with DRB1 alleles having the most associated TCRs and HLA-C alleles having the fewest. A group of highly shared sequence variants was considered likely to be a technical artifact of the sequencing pipeline. It was suggested by the authors that the approach could potentially be generalized to other disease states and immunological phenotypes. The cohort was sequenced for TCR beta chains only, and without alpha or paired-chain data the features that could be detected were limited. Cytomegalovirus status was reported to be diagnosed by the classifier with high specificity and sensitivity in both the original and validation cohorts. In vitro tests confirmed that a few of the cytomegalovirus-associated TCR beta chains recognize cytomegalovirus antigens. The 87-base-pair reads could not distinguish some IMGT-functional V segments, including TRBV6-2 and TRBV6-3, so those segments were excluded. Because counts were too low, seventeen rarely observed V segments, including chromosome 9 orphons, were left out of the earlier analysis of some 640 of the donors. In a later analysis, HLA-associated TCR beta chains showed more clonal expansion and lower generation probabilities than non-associated chains that were equally common. Linkage disequilibrium might explain the correlated functional status among segregating V segments, but an unknown experimental factor could not be ruled out. The study gave a list of around 170 TCR beta chains associated with cytomegalovirus. CMV serostatus was the only immune exposure information available for the cohort. A later analysis reported that several top co-occurrence clusters appeared linked to parvovirus B19, influenza, CMV and Epstein-Barr virus. A later genetic analysis associated a missense DCLRE1C variant with V-gene and J-gene trimming of TCR beta chains, and an independent cohort replicated the association. Specific HLA alleles were associated with roughly 16,000 TCR beta sequences at a false discovery rate of 0.05 in a later analysis. Because HLA typing was missing for some donors at each locus, association tests included only the typed subset. Most TCR sequences were observed very rarely across donors, whereas some public TCRs were present in many individuals.

The cohort comprised under 700 healthy bone marrow donors. Cohort members were all nominally healthy when sampled, although unrecorded immune exposures were likely present. The donor tested CMV seropositive and was one of the 289 seropositive cohort members. Every donor gave a peripheral blood sample, and the peripheral blood mononuclear cells from that sample were used for TCR beta sequencing. The Qiagen DNeasy Blood Extraction Kit was used to extract genomic DNA from the blood cell samples. Sequencing input: PBMCs. The receptor chain draws on TRBV6-1 and TRBJ2-7; 9 bases in the middle match TRBD1. The TCR comes from a middle-aged man in good health and CMV-seropositive. In nucleotide form, the sequence is TGTGCCAGCAGTAATCCGGGACAGGGTTCCTACGAGCAGTACTTC. Its coded protein is CASSNPGQGSYEQYF.